The next 22 T cell receptor beta chains were all read from a single sample in a study of shared clonotypes between healthy human individuals. Assay: immunoSEQ multiplex PCR; the TCRdb copy retains only in-frame clones and omits some. Counted here are fewer than 400,000 clones, around 74% occurring once; the ten biggest clones make up 10%. Sequencing was carried out using memory CD4+ T cells sorted from blood. As for subset: CD45RA-negative fraction. The receptors stem from a man aged 30 to 39 in good health.

J is TRBJ2-7 and V is TRBV18, with TRBD1 matching 9 bases. After removal of 3 bases from V and 6 bases from J, the junction contained 9 bases not matched to a gene. Germline V gives CDR1 KGHSH, CDR2 LQKENI. This CDR3 spans 15 amino acids. The CDR3: CASSPQLGQGSEQYF. DNA of the CDR3: TGTGCCAGCTCACCTCAGTTGGGACAGGGCTCCGAGCAGTACTTC. Drawing the rest from reference TRBV18 and TRBJ2-7, the complete variable domain is NAGVMQNPRHLVRRRGQEARLRCSPMKGHSHVYWYRQLPEEGLKFMVYLQKENIIDESGMPKERFSAEFPKEGPSILRIQQVVRGDSAAYFCASSPQLGQGSEQYFGPGTRLTVT.

This clone showed up just a few times. The V and J genes are TRBV11-1 and TRBJ2-2; D is unresolved. Germline V CDR1 and CDR2: SGHAT, FQDESV (reference sequence). The CDR3 runs 13 residues. V lost 3 bases, J lost 6 bases, and 8 bases lay in between. The CDR3 spells CASSLISAGELFF. As DNA, the CDR3 is TGTGCCAGCAGCTTGATCTCGGCCGGGGAGCTGTTTTTT.

This chain's CDR3 is CASSYGTSFTGELFF. The CDR3, as DNA: TGTGCCAGCAGCTACGGGACTAGCTTTACCGGGGAGCTGTTTTTT. The chain is built from TRBV7-6 and TRBJ2-2; 9 bases are shared with TRBD2. Germline CDR1 is SGHVS and CDR2 is FNYEAQ. V was pared by 4 bases and J by 5 bases, with 5 bases of the junction left unmatched. The CDR3 consists of 15 residues. Using reference TRBV7-6 and TRBJ2-2 for the parts outside the CDR3, the full variable domain is GAGVSQSPRYKVTKRGQDVALRCDPISGHVSLYWYRQALGQGPEFLTYFNYEAQQDKSGLPNDRFSAERPEGSISTLTIQRTEQRDSAMYRCASSYGTSFTGELFFGEGSRLTVL.

On this clone itself: The same CDR3 also results from other DNA sequences found in this sample. This chain uses TRBV5-1 with TRBJ2-5; no clear D gene. Germline CDR1 SGHRS, CDR2 YFSETQ. CDR3 size: 14 residues. Trimming took 0 bases from V and 1 from J, leaving 7 bases between them. CDR3 protein: CASSLVGSQETQYF. DNA of the CDR3: TGCGCCAGCAGCTTGGTAGGCAGCCAAGAGACCCAGTACTTC.

This clone turned up a few times. The chain uses TRBV5-1 and TRBJ2-7, with a possible D match to TRBD2 (6 bases). CDR1 is SGHRS and CDR2 is YFSETQ in the germline V gene. The CDR3 sequence is 16 residues long. V lost 4 bases and J lost 1, with 18 bases in between. Here the CDR3 reads CASSPRGQGGSYEQYF. The CDR3 nucleotides read TGCGCCAGCAGCCCCAGAGGGCAGGGAGGATCCTACGAGCAGTACTTC. The whole variable domain, filled in from reference TRBV5-1 and TRBJ2-7, reads KAGVTQTPRYLIKTRGQQVTLSCSPISGHRSVSWYQQTPGQGLQFLFEYFSETQRNKGNFPGRFSGRQFSNSRSEMNVSTLELGDSALYLCASSPRGQGGSYEQYFGPGTRLTVT.

The chain carries TRBV27 and TRBJ2-3, with D hard to call. The V gene's germline CDR1 is MNHEY and CDR2 SMNVEV (reference sequence). This CDR3 spans 16 amino acids. Trimming shortened V by 8 bases and J by 3 bases, and 21 bases separated the two germline ends. CDR3 DNA sequence: TGTGCCAGCCGGCGAATCGGGTCTCTCAGGACAGATACGCAGTATTTT. Translation: CASRRIGSLRTDTQYF.

As regards this clone: Sequence at one end of the junction differs from germline and may be a read error. V gene TRBV10-1 combines with J gene TRBJ2-2; D perhaps matches TRBD1 (5 bases). Germline CDR1 is WNHNN and CDR2 is SYGVQD (reference sequence). The CDR3 has 14 amino acids. DNA of the CDR3: TGCGCCAGCGGTGAACAGGCGAACACCGGGGAGCTGTTTTTT. Translating gives CASGEQANTGELFF.

In the case of this clone: The junction differs from germline at one of its ends, possibly a read error. The genes are TRBV2 and TRBJ2-6, with 7 bases matching TRBD1. The CDR3 extends over 17 amino acids. Germline CDR1 is SNHLY and CDR2 is FYNNEI. Here the CDR3 reads CASSQRQGPSRANVLTF. DNA of the CDR3: TGTGCCAGCAGCCAGAGACAGGGCCCCTCTCGGGCCAACGTCCTGACTTTC. The full variable domain, rest sourced from reference TRBV2 and TRBJ2-6, is EPEVTQTPSHQVTQMGQEVILRCVPISNHLYFYWYRQILGQKVEFLVSFYNNEISEKSEIFDDQFSVERPDGSNFTLKIRSTKLEDSAMYFCASSQRQGPSRANVLTFGAGSRLTVL.

This chain joins TRBV27 and TRBJ2-5, with TRBD1 matching over 7 bases. Germline V gene data show CDR1 as MNHEY and CDR2 as SMNVEV (reference sequence). With V trimmed by 4 bases and J by 4 bases, 12 bases remained unmatched. The CDR3 runs 16 residues. CDR3 in amino acids: CASSSPRAQGIETQYF. Written as DNA, the CDR3 is TGTGCCAGCAGTTCCCCCCGGGCACAGGGGATAGAGACCCAGTACTTC.

This clone occurred once. The chain uses TRBV20-1 and TRBJ2-1, with TRBD2 matching over 7 bases. The germline CDR1 and CDR2 sequences are DFQATT and SNEGSKA (reference sequence). The CDR3 contains 11 residues. J gave up 6 bases and V 8 bases, and 4 bases lay outside the gene matches. This chain's CDR3 is CSTGGGNEQFF. CDR3 bases: TGCAGTACGGGAGGCGGCAATGAGCAGTTCTTC.

The genes are TRBV7-9 and TRBJ1-3, with unresolved D. In germline, CDR1 is SEHNR, CDR2 FQNEAQ (reference sequence). The CDR3 consists of 13 residues. Trimming left V 1 base short and J 8 bases short, with 9 bases between. The CDR3 spells CASSLEGGDTIYF. The CDR3 DNA reads as TGTGCCAGCAGCTTAGAGGGCGGGGACACCATATATTTT.

The V and J genes are TRBV27 and TRBJ2-7; D perhaps matches TRBD1 (5 bases). This CDR3 comprises 15 residues. With 1 base removed from V and 4 bases from J, the gap between germline ends came to 14 bases. Germline lookup yields CDR1 MNHEY and CDR2 SMNVEV (reference sequence). CDR3 sequence: CASSLYSDSRYEQYF. The CDR3 DNA is TGTGCCAGCAGTTTATATTCCGACAGTCGGTACGAGCAGTACTTC.

V gene TRBV7-6 combines with J gene TRBJ2-1; 13 nucleotides align to TRBD2. CDR1 and CDR2 from the germline V gene are SGHVS and FNYEAQ. The CDR3 consists of 16 residues. The junction had 4 bases not matched to a gene; V was cut back by 5 bases and J by 3 bases. The chain's CDR3 is CASSPGLAGFYNEQFF. In nucleotides, the CDR3 is TGTGCCAGCAGCCCGGGACTAGCGGGATTCTACAATGAGCAGTTCTTC.

This clone was seen more than once but under ten times. V is TRBV7-8 and J is TRBJ2-6; no clear D gene. This CDR3 region has 17 residues. The V end lost 5 bases, the J end lost 0 bases, and 14 bases lay between the germline ends. Germline V gene sequence: CDR1 SGHVS, CDR2 FQNEAQ. The CDR3 bases are TGTGCCAGCAGCCCTGCCGTCACCAGCTCTGGGGCCAACGTCCTGACTTTC. Translating gives CASSPAVTSSGANVLTF.

The rearrangement links TRBV4-1 to TRBJ2-3, with 12 bases identical to TRBD1. The trim removed 2 bases at V and 4 bases at J, leaving 7 bases unmatched. This CDR3 spans 17 amino acids. Germline V gene data show CDR1 as MGHRA and CDR2 as YSYEKL. CDR3 coding DNA: TGCGCCAGCAGCCAAACAGGGACAGGGGGCGCAGCAGATACGCAGTATTTT. Translation: CASSQTGTGGAADTQYF.

This chain joins TRBV6-5 and TRBJ1-1; TRBD1 matches at 9 bases. Unmatched junction bases numbered 6, after V lost 2 bases and J lost 11 bases. This CDR3 is built from 13 residues. The V gene's germline CDR1 is MNHEY and CDR2 SVGAGI. For the CDR3, the DNA is TGTGCCAGCAGTTACGAAAGGGACAGGGAGGCTTTCTTT. Protein product: CASSYERDREAFF.

This clone was detected only a few times. The J gene is TRBJ2-7, the V gene TRBV28; 8 bases map to TRBD1. Germline CDR1 reads MDHEN; CDR2 reads SYDVKM. This CDR3 comprises 12 residues. Germline trimming cut 5 bases from V and 7 bases from J; bases unmatched to any gene: 4. The CDR3 sequence: CASSITGGEQYF. The CDR3 nucleotides read TGTGCCAGCAGTATCACAGGGGGTGAGCAGTACTTC.

The rearrangement links TRBV14 to TRBJ2-5; TRBD2 agrees at 10 bases. The length of the CDR3 is 18 residues. Germline CDR1 is SGHDN and CDR2 is FVKESK. J was trimmed by 0 bases and V by 0 bases; bases with no gene match: 7. The DNA of the CDR3 is TGTGCCAGCAGCCAAGATTTCGGAGCGGGAGGGGACCAAGAGACCCAGTACTTC. Amino acid sequence: CASSQDFGAGGDQETQYF.

This chain links TRBV28 with TRBJ2-3, with 9 bases lining up with TRBD1. From germline, CDR1 is MDHEN and CDR2 SYDVKM. This CDR3 region has 14 residues. V was clipped by 7 bases and J by 4 bases; unmatched bases: 6. CDR3 residues: CASKGDRVPDTQYF. CDR3 in DNA: TGTGCCAGCAAAGGGGACAGGGTCCCAGATACGCAGTATTTT. Supplemented by reference TRBV28 and TRBJ2-3, the full variable domain reads DVKVTQSSRYLVKRTGEKVFLECVQDMDHENMFWYRQDPGLGLRLIYFSYDVKMKEKGDIPEGYSVSREKKERFSLILESASTNQTSMYLCASKGDRVPDTQYFGPGTRLTVL.

This rearrangement joins TRBV11-3 to TRBJ2-5; D may be TRBD2 (6 bases). The germline V and J ends were trimmed by 5 bases and 5 bases, with 18 bases remaining between them. The CDR3 is made up of 15 amino acids. CDR1 and CDR2 from the germline V gene are SGHNT and YENEEA. The CDR3 here is CASSPKKGGMETQYF. CDR3 nucleotide sequence: TGTGCCAGCAGCCCCAAAAAGGGAGGTATGGAGACCCAGTACTTC.

This clone was seen only once. This chain joins TRBV7-9 and TRBJ2-7; TRBD1 matches 11 bases. The germline V gene encodes CDR1 SEHNR and CDR2 FQNEAQ (reference sequence). V was clipped by 5 bases and J by 4 bases; unmatched bases: 7. The CDR3 extends over 15 amino acids. The CDR3 region has the DNA TGTGCCAGCAGCGACATAGGGGACAGGGGGTACGAGCAGTACTTC. As protein: CASSDIGDRGYEQYF.

This chain joins TRBV2 and TRBJ2-7; TRBD1 is a possible D gene (5 bases). Germline loops: CDR1 SNHLY, CDR2 FYNNEI. This CDR3 contains 13 residues. Trimming left V 3 bases short and J 3 bases short, with 9 bases between. The CDR3 spells CASSDDSDYEQYF. CDR3 DNA: TGTGCCAGCAGTGACGACAGTGACTACGAGCAGTACTTC.